The clone carrying this TCR beta chain is labeled medium-sized (0.01 to 0.1%). Its antigen is unidentified. How the authors handled the data: For papillary thyroid cancer, a distant-metastasis classifier was constructed from CDR3 differences observed across clinicopathological groups. Using MiXCR, TCRdb reanalyzed the PCR reads. TCRdb, not the original authors, processed these V and J calls. Of around 19,000 clones detected, roughly a third appear once; the ten largest clones hold 13% to 15%. Germline V gene lookup returns CDR1 KGHSH and CDR2 LQKENI. With 6 bases clipped from V and 6 bases from J, the junction kept 6 bases outside the gene matches. This CDR3 is built from 13 residues. Thyroid surgery was performed in patients who had received no treatment beforehand. These data are taken from a study of metastatic and nonmetastatic thyroid tumors. Background on the study: Thyroid patients, malignant and benign, had repertoires compared across blood and tumor or nodule tissue. Study-level results: Within blood and tumor, benign nodules reportedly had significantly lower TCR beta diversity than malignant thyroid tumors did.

The sequenced material came from blood. V usage is TRBV18 and J usage is TRBJ2-7; 9 bases line up with TRBD1. This clonotype was sampled from a female donor with papillary thyroid cancer or a benign thyroid nodule (not recorded which). Some clones in this sample may be carry-over from other donors' samples. In nucleotides, the CDR3 is TGTGCCAGCTCCCGGGACAGGGAAGGCGAGCAGTACTTC. Amino acid sequence: CASSRDREGEQYF.